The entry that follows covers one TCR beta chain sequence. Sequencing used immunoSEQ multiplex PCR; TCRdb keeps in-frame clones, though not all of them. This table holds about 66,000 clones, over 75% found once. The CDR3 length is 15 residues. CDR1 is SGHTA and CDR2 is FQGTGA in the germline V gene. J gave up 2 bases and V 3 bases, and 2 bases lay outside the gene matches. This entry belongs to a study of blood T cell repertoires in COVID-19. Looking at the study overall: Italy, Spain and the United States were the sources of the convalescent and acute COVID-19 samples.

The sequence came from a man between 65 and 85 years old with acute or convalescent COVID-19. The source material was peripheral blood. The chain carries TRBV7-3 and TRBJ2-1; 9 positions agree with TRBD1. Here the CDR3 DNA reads TGTGCCAGCAGCTTTGGGGACAGGGCCTACAATGAGCAGTTCTTC. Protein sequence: CASSFGDRAYNEQFF.